This TCR beta chain is drawn from a study of CD8+ T cells in alopecia areata (dated by TCRdb to the late 2010s). Background for the entire study: The treated patients took part in an open-label pilot trial in which moderate-to-severe alopecia areata was treated with oral tofacitinib at 5 to 10 mg twice daily. Clonality in the scalp was compared among normal scalp (n=4), patchy alopecia areata scalp (n=8), and alopecia totalis/universalis scalp (n=8). In both human patients and the C3H/HeJ mouse model, the study applied high-throughput TCRbeta sequencing to look at T cell clonal expansion in alopecia areata. TCRbeta CDR3 regions were amplified by immunoSEQ multiplex PCR with 35 Vbeta forward and 13 Jbeta reverse primers. Patients received tofacitinib for 6 to 18 months and were then followed off drug for 6 months to check for delayed response and recurrence. RNA was obtained with the PAXgene miRNA kit for fixed scalp, the miRNeasy kit for PBMCs, and the RNeasy kit for mouse skin. On the human side, TCRbeta sequencing was run on scalp tissue and on sorted CD4+ and CD8+ peripheral blood T cells from healthy controls and from alopecia areata patients with either patchy or totalis/universalis disease. Tofacitinib-treated patients had biopsies at baseline and at 4 and 24 weeks of treatment, with a later scalp biopsy in several patients. General findings and caveats noted by the study authors: Resident alphabeta T cells in normal human skin are also sequenced, complicating scalp TCR repertoire analysis, unlike mouse skin dominated by gammadelta T cells. TCR sequences shared between patients were less clear than in mice, possibly partly because of HLA diversity in the patient population. Higher clonality and more expanded CD8+ clones were observed in lesional scalp than in normal scalp, particularly in alopecia totalis/universalis, a finding suggestive of antigenic drive.

This clone was seen once. Its antigen is still unknown. There are no base qualities to consult, and no much larger clone falls within one base. What this sample's time point label stands for: baseline before oral tofacitinib. Lesional scalp punch biopsies and peripheral blood were collected from alopecia areata patients. PBMCs were isolated by density centrifugation and stained for CD3, CD4 and CD8, after which CD4+ and CD8+ T cells were sorted on a FACSAria. CDR3 length: 17 amino acids, cysteine to phenylalanine. Only CDR3 DNA remains: 51 bases, in frame from the first base. The junction carries 21 bases between V and J, which are trimmed by 5 bases and 7 bases respectively. From the germline V gene (reference sequence), CDR1 is MNHEY and CDR2 is SMNVEV. Receptor libraries were prepared by the immunoSEQ multiplex PCR assay. RNA was extracted from all samples and reverse transcribed into cDNA as template for TCR sequencing. First-strand cDNA was synthesized with SuperScript III using a 2:1 mix of oligo-dT and random hexamers. Amplification bias was assessed with a synthetic immune receptor repertoire, and residual bias was removed computationally. The published analysis was carried out like this. Raw reads were preprocessed for error removal, and CDR3 was defined according to IMGT conventions as running from the conserved cysteine to phenylalanine. Clonality was computed by normalizing Shannon entropy by log2 of the number of productive unique TCRs and subtracting the result from 1. Scalp TCRbeta sequences were cross-referenced with sorted blood CD4 and CD8 repertoires so that the CD4 or CD8 identity of scalp clones could be inferred. TCRdb holds this immuneACCESS table with in-frame rearrangements only. Some clones are missing; in checked studies, unresolved V genes explain under half, and the rest has no known cause. The DNA gave D and trimming, while V, J and clone size come from that table. This sample has 250,000 or so clones in its table, and 67% of those were observed once. Approximately 1.2% of the sample is in the top ten clones.

The sequences come from CD4+ T cells sorted from blood, collected at week 0. The V and J genes are TRBV27 and TRBJ1-6, with no D gene named confidently. The TCR sequence derives from a human donor with alopecia areata. The CDR3 sequence is CASSPPHAGVWNSPLHF. The DNA sequence reads TGTGCCAGCAGTCCCCCCCATGCCGGGGTGTGGAATTCACCCCTCCACTTT.